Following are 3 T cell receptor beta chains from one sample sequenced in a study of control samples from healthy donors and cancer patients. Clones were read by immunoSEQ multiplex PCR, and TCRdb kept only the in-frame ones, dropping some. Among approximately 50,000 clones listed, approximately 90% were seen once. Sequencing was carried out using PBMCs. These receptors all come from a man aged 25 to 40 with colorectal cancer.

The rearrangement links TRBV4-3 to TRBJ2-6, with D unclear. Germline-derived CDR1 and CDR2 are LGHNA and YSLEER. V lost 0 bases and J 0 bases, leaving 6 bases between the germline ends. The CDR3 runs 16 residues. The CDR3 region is CASSQDTASGANVLTF. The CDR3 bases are TGCGCCAGCAGCCAAGATACCGCCTCTGGGGCCAACGTCCTGACTTTC.

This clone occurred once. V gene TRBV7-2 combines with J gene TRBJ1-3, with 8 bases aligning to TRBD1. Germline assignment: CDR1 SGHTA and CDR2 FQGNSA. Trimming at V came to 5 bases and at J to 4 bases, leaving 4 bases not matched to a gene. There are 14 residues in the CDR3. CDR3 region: CASSAWDRGNTIYF. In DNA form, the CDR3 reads TGTGCCAGCAGCGCTTGGGACAGGGGAAACACCATATATTTT.

DNA of the CDR3: TGTGCCAGCAGTCCTGACAGGCTTTATGGCAATGAGCAGTTCTTC. Its protein product is CASSPDRLYGNEQFF. The gene calls are TRBV7-9 and TRBJ2-1; possible D gene TRBD1, 6 bases. This CDR3 is 15 amino acids long. The germline V gene has CDR1 SEHNR and CDR2 FQNEAQ (reference sequence). The V gene lost 6 bases and the J gene lost 6 bases, with 18 bases spanning the gap.